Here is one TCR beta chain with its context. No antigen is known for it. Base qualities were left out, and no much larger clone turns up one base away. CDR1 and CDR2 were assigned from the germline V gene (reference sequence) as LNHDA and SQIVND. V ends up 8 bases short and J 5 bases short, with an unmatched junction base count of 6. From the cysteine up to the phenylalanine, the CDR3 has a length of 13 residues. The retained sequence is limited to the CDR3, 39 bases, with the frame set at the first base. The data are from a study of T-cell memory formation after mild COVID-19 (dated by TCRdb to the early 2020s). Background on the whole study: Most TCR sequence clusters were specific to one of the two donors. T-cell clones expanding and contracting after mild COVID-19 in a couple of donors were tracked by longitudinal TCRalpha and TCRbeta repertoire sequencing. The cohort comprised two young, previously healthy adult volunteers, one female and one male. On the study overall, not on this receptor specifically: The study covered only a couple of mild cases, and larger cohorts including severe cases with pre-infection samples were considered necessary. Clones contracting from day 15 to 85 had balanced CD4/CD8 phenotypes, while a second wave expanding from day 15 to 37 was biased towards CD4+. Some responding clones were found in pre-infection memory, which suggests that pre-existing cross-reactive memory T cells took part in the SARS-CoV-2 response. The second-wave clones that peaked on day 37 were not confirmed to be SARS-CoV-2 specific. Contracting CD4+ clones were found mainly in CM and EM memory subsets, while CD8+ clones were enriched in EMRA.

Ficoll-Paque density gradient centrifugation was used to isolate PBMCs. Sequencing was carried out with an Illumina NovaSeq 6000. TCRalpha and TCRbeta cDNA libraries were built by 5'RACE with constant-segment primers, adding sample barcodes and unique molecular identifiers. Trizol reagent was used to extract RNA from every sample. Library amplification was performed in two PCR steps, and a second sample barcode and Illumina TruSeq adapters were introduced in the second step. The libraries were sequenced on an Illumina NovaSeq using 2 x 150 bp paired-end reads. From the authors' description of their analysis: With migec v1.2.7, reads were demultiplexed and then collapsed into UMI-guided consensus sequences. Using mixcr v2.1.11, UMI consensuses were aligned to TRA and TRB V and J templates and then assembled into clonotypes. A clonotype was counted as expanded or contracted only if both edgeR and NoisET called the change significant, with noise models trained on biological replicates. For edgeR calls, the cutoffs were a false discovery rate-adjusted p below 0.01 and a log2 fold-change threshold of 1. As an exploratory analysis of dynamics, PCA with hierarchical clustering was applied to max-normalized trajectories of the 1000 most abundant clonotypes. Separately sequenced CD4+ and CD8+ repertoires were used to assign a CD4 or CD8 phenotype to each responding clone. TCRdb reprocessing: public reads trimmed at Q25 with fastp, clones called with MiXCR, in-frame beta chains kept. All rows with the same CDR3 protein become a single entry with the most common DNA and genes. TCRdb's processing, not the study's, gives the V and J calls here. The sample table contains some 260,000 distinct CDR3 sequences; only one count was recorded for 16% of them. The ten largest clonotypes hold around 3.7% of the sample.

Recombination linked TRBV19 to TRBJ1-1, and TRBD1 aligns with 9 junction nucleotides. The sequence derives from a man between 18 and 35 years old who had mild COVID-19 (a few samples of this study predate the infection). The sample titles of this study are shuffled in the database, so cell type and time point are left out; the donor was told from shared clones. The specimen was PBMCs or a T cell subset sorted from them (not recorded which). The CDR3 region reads CASAGQGGTEAFF. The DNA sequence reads TGTGCCAGTGCGGGACAGGGAGGGACTGAAGCTTTCTTT.